The entry that follows covers one T cell receptor (beta chain) sequence. Its target is not known. Sequenced by immunoSEQ multiplex PCR; TCRdb stores in-frame clones only, minus some. The repertoire includes around 4,900 clones, approximately 91% of them detected once, and about 1.9% sits in the top ten. The data were taken from a study of chemoradiotherapy in HPV16-positive cancers. The CDR3 covers 14 residues. The germline V gene has CDR1 SGHRS and CDR2 YFSETQ. V was shortened by 1 base and J by 4 bases, with 9 bases between the two germline ends. The study's findings and limits: HPV-responsive T-cell expansion during chemoradiotherapy was linked to improved recurrence-free survival in HPV16-positive patients. Candidate HPV-specific clones and E7-related TCR motifs grew in tumor during treatment.

Repeated repertoire sampling spanned the course of chemoradiotherapy. The V call is TRBV5-1, the J call TRBJ1-3, with D possibly being TRBD1 (5 bases). Sequenced material: blood, taken from a patient who underwent chemoradiotherapy. The TCR comes from a human donor with HPV-associated anogenital cancer. The CDR3 nucleotides read TGCGCCAGCAGCTTGATAGGGGAAGGAAACACCATATATTTT. Translated: CASSLIGEGNTIYF.